Listed here are 10 T cell receptor beta chains from one sample, sequenced in a study of T cell clones after liver transplantation. Sequencing used immunoSEQ multiplex PCR; TCRdb keeps in-frame clones, though not all of them. The sample lists 8,500 to 10,000 clones; roughly 79% were seen once. The source was CD8+ T cells from blood, collected before liver transplant. The receptors were sampled from a human donor who received a liver transplant.

The chain combines TRBV2 with TRBJ1-5; 7 bases align to TRBD1. The CDR3 has 15 residues. After removal of 2 bases from V and 0 bases from J, the junction contained 1 base not matched to a gene. Germline CDR1 and CDR2: SNHLY and FYNNEI. The CDR3 bases are TGTGCCAGCAGTGAATGGACAGGTAGCAATCAGCCCCAGCATTTT. Protein sequence: CASSEWTGSNQPQHF.

The chain joins TRBV5-6 to TRBJ2-1; D unclear. Per the germline V gene, CDR1 is SGHDT and CDR2 is YYEEEE. V dropped 0 bases and J dropped 0 bases, with 7 bases sitting between them. CDR3 length equals 15 residues. The chain's CDR3 is CASSLVDSSYNEQFF. In DNA form, the CDR3 reads TGTGCCAGCAGCTTGGTAGATAGCTCCTACAATGAGCAGTTCTTC.

This clone was counted a single time. The chain carries TRBV18 and TRBJ1-2, with D unresolved. The ends were cut back, 7 bases at V and 3 bases at J, with 12 bases in the middle. Germline V gives CDR1 KGHSH, CDR2 LQKENI. The CDR3 totals 13 residues. Here the CDR3 reads CASYNSEDYGYTF. DNA for the CDR3: TGTGCCAGCTACAACAGTGAGGACTATGGCTACACCTTC.

The chain is built from TRBV2 and TRBJ2-1; D call uncertain. The CDR3 length is 9 residues. Germline loops: CDR1 SNHLY, CDR2 FYNNEI. V lost 5 bases, J lost 12 bases, and 5 bases lay in between. In DNA form, the CDR3 reads TGTGCCAGCAGTCTAGGGCAGTTCTTC. This sequence encodes CASSLGQFF.

This clone was counted a single time. This rearrangement joins TRBV5-8 to TRBJ1-5; no clear D gene. The germline V gene encodes CDR1 SGHTS and CDR2 YDEGEE. The CDR3 extends over 15 amino acids. V lost 2 bases and J 0 bases, leaving 9 bases between the germline ends. CDR3 nucleotide sequence: TGTGCCAGCAGCTTAGGACGGTATAGCAATCAGCCCCAGCATTTT. This codes for CASSLGRYSNQPQHF.

The chain is built from TRBV28 and TRBJ1-2; 8 bases align to TRBD1. The CDR3 is made up of 14 amino acids. Germline assignment: CDR1 MDHEN and CDR2 SYDVKM. Trimming at V came to 6 bases and at J to 2 bases, leaving 5 bases not matched to a gene. CDR3 loop: CASRVQGANYGYTF. In nucleotides, the CDR3 is TGTGCCAGCAGAGTCCAGGGGGCGAACTATGGCTACACCTTC.

The chain employs TRBV7-9 and TRBJ2-1, with TRBD2 identical over 10 bases. The CDR3 spans 18 residues. V dropped 4 bases and J dropped 8; count of bases not matched to a gene: 17. Per the germline V gene, CDR1 is SEHNR and CDR2 is FQNEAQ (reference sequence). The CDR3 sequence is CASSSRGTSGTLRDEQFF. The CDR3 DNA follows: TGTGCCAGCAGCTCCAGGGGAACTAGCGGGACGCTTAGGGATGAGCAGTTCTTC.

This chain joins TRBV6-4 and TRBJ2-1; 10 nucleotides align to TRBD2. The CDR3 totals 16 residues. Germline lookup yields CDR1 MRHNA and CDR2 SNTAGT. Losses at the gene ends were 0 bases for V and 8 bases for J; bases not matched to a gene: 7. The CDR3 reads CASSDSESGGADEQFF. CDR3 bases: TGTGCCAGCAGTGACTCGGAGAGCGGGGGGGCGGATGAGCAGTTCTTC.

This clone is termed large. The V and J genes are TRBV28 and TRBJ2-1, with D tentatively TRBD1 (5 bases). V dropped 3 bases and J dropped 9 bases, with 9 bases sitting between them. The CDR3 has 12 amino acids. The germline V gene has CDR1 MDHEN and CDR2 SYDVKM. The DNA of the CDR3 is TGTGCCAGCAGTTTGGGTGGGGCTGAGCAGTTCTTC. It specifies CASSLGGAEQFF.

The chain joins TRBV19 to TRBJ2-7, with D hard to call. Germline assignment: CDR1 LNHDA and CDR2 SQIVND (reference sequence). V was cut by 5 bases and J by 1 base, with 12 bases left in between. The CDR3 is 14 amino acids. The CDR3 coding sequence is TGTGCCAGTAGTCATTTTGGCAGTTCCTACGAGCAGTACTTC. It translates to CASSHFGSSYEQYF.